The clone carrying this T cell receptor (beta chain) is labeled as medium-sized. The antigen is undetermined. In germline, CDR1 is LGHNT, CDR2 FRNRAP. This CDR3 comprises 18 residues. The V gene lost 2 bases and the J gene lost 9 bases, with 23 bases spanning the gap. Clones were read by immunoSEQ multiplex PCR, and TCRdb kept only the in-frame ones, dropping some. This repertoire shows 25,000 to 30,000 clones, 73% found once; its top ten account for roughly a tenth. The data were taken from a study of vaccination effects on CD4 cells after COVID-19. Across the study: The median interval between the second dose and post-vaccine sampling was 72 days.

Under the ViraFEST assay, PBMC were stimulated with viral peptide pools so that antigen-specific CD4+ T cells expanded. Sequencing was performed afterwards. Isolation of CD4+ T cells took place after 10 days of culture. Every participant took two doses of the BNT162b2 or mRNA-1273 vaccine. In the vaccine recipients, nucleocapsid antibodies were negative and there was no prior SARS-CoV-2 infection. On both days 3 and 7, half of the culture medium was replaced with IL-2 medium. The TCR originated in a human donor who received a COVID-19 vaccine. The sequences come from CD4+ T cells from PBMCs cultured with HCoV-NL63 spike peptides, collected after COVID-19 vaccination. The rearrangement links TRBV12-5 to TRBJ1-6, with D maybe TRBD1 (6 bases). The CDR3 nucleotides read TGTGCTAGTGGTTTGTTTGAGGCTTGGGAGGGGGTGAGTTCACCCCTCCACTTT. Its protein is CASGLFEAWEGVSSPLHF.